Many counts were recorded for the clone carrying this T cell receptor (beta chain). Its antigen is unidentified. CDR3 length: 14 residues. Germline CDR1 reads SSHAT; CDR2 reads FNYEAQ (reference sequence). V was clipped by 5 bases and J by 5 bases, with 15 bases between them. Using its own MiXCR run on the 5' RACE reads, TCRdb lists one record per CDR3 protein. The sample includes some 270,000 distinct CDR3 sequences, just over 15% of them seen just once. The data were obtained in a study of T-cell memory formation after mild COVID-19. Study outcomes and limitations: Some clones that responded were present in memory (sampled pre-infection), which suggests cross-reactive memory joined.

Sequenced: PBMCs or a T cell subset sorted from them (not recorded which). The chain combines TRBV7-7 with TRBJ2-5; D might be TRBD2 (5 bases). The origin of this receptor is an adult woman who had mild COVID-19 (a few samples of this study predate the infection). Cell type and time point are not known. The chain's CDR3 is CASSPQFSGETQYF. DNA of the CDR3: TGTGCCAGCAGCCCCCAGTTCTCGGGGGAGACCCAGTACTTC.